The clone carrying this T cell receptor (beta chain) was seen many times. Its antigen is unknown. All unsorted peripheral T cells were captured because whole blood was used without fractionation. This sample stems from a study of HIV-infected patients and healthy controls. Overall study findings and caveats: In healthy controls, MAIT alpha CDR3s were common; in HIV+ repertoires, severely depleted. CDR3 sharing between individuals was lower in HIV-infected patients than in healthy controls. Unequal distinct sequence numbers between patients and controls complicated comparisons.

Approximately 500 ng RNA was reverse transcribed with alpha and beta constant-region primers. Alpha and beta chain libraries were made separately by chain-specific third strand synthesis with multiplexing indices. The cDNA received a 5' RACE adapter containing a random hexamer plus an SP2 sequencing primer site. In TCRdb, the 5' RACE reads were re-called with MiXCR into one record per CDR3 protein. The data contain around 15,000 distinct CDR3 sequences, approximately 7% of them seen just once; the ten biggest clones take up around 8%. V lost 7 bases, J lost 4 bases, and 6 bases stayed unmatched. Germline lookup yields CDR1 LNHDA and CDR2 SQIVND (reference sequence). This CDR3 is built from 15 residues.

The chain couples TRBV19 to TRBJ2-3, with 12 bases lining up with TRBD2. The receptor was isolated from an adult in good health. Source material: blood. This chain's CDR3 is CASTPSGRAPDTQYF. Here the CDR3 DNA reads TGTGCCAGTACCCCTAGCGGGAGGGCACCAGATACGCAGTATTTT.